The entry below describes one T cell receptor (beta chain). This record comes from a study of T-cell memory formation after mild COVID-19. TCR alpha and TCR beta cDNA libraries carrying sample barcodes and UMIs were produced by 5'RACE using constant-segment primers. TCRdb re-called the 5' RACE reads through MiXCR, storing one row per CDR3 protein. The data hold approximately 250,000 distinct CDR3 sequences, with around 15% observed a single time. The ends were cut back, 10 bases at V and 8 bases at J, with 5 bases in the middle. There are 8 residues in the CDR3. The TCR was taken from a man aged 18 to 29 who had mild COVID-19 (a few samples of this study predate the infection). Cell type and time point are not known. Material: PBMCs or a T cell subset sorted from them (not recorded which). V usage is TRBV12-3 or TRBV12-4 and J usage is TRBJ1-2, with D hard to call. The CDR3: CANSGYTF. In nucleotides, the CDR3 is TGTGCCAACTCAGGCTACACCTTC.